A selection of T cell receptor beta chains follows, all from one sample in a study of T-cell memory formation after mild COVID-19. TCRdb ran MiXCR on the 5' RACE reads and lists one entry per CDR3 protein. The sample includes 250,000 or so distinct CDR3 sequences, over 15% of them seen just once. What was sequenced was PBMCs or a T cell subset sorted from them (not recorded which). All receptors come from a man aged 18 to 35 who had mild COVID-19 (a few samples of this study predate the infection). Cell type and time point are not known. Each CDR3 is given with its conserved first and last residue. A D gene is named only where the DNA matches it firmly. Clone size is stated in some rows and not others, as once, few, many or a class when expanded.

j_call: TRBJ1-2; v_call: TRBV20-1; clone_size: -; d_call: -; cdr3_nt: TGCAGTGCTTCGAAGGGCGGATACTATGGCTACACCTTC; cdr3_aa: CSASKGGYYGYTF
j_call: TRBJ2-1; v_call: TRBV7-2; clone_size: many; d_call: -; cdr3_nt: TGTGCCAGCAGCTTATTAGGAACGAGCTCCTACAATGAGCAGTTCTTC; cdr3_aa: CASSLLGTSSYNEQFF
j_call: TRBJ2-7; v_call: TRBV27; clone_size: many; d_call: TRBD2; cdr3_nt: TGTGCCAGCAGTTTAAGACCGGGGGGTTTGGACGAGCAGTACTTC; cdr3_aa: CASSLRPGGLDEQYF
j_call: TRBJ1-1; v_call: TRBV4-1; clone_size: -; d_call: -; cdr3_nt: TGCGCCAGCAGCCAATTTACAGTAGGGTTCACTGAAGCTTTCTTT; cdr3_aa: CASSQFTVGFTEAFF
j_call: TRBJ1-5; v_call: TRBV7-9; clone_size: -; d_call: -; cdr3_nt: TGTGCCAGCAGCTTAACGGATCAGCCCCAGCATTTT; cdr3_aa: CASSLTDQPQHF
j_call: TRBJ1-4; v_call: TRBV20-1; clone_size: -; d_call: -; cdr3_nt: TGCAGTGCTAGAAGGGAGAGACGGGAAAAACTGTTTTTT; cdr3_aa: CSARRERREKLFF
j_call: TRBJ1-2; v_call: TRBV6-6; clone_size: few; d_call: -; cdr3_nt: TGTGCCATCAGGGCTGACTATGGCTACACCTTC; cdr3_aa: CAIRADYGYTF
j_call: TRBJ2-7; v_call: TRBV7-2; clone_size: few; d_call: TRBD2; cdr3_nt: TGTGCCAGCAGCTTACTAGCGGGGGGTAACGAGCAGTACTTC; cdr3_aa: CASSLLAGGNEQYF
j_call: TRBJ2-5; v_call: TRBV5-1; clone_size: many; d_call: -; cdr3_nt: TGCGCCAGCAGCTCAGGGACCGGTCTCCAAGAGACCCAGTACTTC; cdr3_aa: CASSSGTGLQETQYF
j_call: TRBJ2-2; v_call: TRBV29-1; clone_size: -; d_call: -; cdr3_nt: TGCAGCGTTGAAGATAGAGGCAGGAGGAACACCGGGGAGCTGTTTTTT; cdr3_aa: CSVEDRGRRNTGELFF
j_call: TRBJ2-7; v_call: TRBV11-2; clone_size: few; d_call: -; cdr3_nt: TGTGTCAGCAGCCCAAGCCCCGGCGGACGCCTGGACGAGCAGTACTTC; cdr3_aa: CVSSPSPGGRLDEQYF
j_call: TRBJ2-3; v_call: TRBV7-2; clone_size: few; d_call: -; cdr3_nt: TGTGCCAGCAGCTTAGGTCTTTCGGGTGTTGGTACAGATACGCAGTATTTT; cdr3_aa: CASSLGLSGVGTDTQYF
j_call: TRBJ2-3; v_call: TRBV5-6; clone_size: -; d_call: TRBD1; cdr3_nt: TGTGCCAGCAGCTCGGGACAGGCTTTCGCAGATACGCAGTATTTT; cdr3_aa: CASSSGQAFADTQYF
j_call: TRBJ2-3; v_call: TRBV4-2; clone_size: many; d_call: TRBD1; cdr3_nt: TGTGCCAGCAGCCAAGACGCCAGGGGGTCTCGGGATACGCAGTATTTT; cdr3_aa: CASSQDARGSRDTQYF
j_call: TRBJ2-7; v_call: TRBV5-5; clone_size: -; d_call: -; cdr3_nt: TGTGCCAGCAGCTTGGCATTCAAGGGGCGTCGCGAGCAGTACTTC; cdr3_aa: CASSLAFKGRREQYF
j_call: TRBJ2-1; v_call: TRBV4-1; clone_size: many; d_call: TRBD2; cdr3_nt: TGCGCCAGCAGCAACGGGGGGGCCTTACCTGGGAATGAGCAGTTCTTC; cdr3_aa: CASSNGGALPGNEQFF
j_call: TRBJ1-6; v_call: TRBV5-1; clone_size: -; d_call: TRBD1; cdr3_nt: TGCGCCAGCAGCCAGACGACAGGGGCTAATTCACCCCTCCACTTT; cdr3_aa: CASSQTTGANSPLHF
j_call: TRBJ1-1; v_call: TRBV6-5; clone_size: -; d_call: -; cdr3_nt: TGTGCCAGCAGTTACATGGGTAGGACTGAAGCTTTCTTT; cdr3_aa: CASSYMGRTEAFF
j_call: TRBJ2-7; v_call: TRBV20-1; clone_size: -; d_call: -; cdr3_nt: TGCAGTGCTAGAGCGGACATTCTGCAGTACTTC; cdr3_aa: CSARADILQYF
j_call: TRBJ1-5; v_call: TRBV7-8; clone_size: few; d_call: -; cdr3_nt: TGTGCCAGCAGCCCCGGGCCGGGGGGTTTGAATCAGCCCCAGCATTTT; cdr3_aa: CASSPGPGGLNQPQHF
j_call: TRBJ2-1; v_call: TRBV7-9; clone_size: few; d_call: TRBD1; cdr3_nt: TGTGCCAGCAGCTTAGTCCGGACAGGGGAAGATGAGCAGTTCTTC; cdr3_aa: CASSLVRTGEDEQFF
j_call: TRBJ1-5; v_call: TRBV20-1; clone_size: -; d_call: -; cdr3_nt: TGCAGTGCTAGAGTTAGCAATCAGCCCCAGCATTTT; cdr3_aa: CSARVSNQPQHF
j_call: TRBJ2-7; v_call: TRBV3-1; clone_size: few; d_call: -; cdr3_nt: TGTGCCAGCAGCCAGATGACTGAAAGCTACGAGCAGTACTTC; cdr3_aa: CASSQMTESYEQYF
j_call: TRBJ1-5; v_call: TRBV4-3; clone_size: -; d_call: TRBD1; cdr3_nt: TGCGCCAGCAGCCAGGCAATGGACAGGCCCAATCAGCCCCAGCATTTT; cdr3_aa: CASSQAMDRPNQPQHF
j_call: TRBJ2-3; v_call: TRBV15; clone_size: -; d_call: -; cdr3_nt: TGTGCCACCAGCAGAAGATTTGGGGGCACAGATACGCAGTATTTT; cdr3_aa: CATSRRFGGTDTQYF
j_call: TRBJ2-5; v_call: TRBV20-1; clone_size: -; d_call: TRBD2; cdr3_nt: TGCAGAATAGAGAGCGGGGTCTCCGGGACCCAGTACTTC; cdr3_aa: CRIESGVSGTQYF
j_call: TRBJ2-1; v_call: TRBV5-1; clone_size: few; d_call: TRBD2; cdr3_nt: TGCGCCAGCAGCCCGGGGACTAGCGGGGGGGCCTCCTACAATGAGCAGTTCTTC; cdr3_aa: CASSPGTSGGASYNEQFF
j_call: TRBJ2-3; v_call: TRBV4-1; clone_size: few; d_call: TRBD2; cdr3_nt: TGCGCCAGCAGCCAAGGTGGCGGGGGTGATACGCAGTATTTT; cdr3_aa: CASSQGGGGDTQYF
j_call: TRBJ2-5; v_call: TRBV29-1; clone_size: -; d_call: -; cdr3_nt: TGCAGCGTTGACTTGCAGGGTAGAGAGACCCAGTACTTC; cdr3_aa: CSVDLQGRETQYF
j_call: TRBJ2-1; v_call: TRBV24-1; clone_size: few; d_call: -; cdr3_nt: TGTGCCACCAGTGATCCAGGCTGGGGCTCCTACAATGAGCAGTTCTTC; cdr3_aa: CATSDPGWGSYNEQFF
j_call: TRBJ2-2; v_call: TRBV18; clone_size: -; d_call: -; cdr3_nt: TGTGCCAGCTCACCAATGACACCTAAAAACACCGGGGAGCTGTTTTTT; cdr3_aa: CASSPMTPKNTGELFF
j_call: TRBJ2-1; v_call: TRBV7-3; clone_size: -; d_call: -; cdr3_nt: TGTGCCAGAAGCTTATGGGGGGGCCAGGAGCAGTTCTTC; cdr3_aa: CARSLWGGQEQFF
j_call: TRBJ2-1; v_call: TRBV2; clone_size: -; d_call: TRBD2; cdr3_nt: TGTGCCAGCAGTGGACCTAGCGGGGTGGGGAATGAGCAGTTCTTC; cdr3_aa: CASSGPSGVGNEQFF
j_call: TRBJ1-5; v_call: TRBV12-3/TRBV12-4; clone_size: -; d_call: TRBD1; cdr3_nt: TGTGCCAGCAGCCTCGGGACAGGAGACAATCAGCCCCAGCATTTT; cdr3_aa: CASSLGTGDNQPQHF
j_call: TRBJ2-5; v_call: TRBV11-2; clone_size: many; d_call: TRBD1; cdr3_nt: TGTGCCAGCAGCTCTTACAGGGGGTCGACCCAGTACTTC; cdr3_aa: CASSSYRGSTQYF
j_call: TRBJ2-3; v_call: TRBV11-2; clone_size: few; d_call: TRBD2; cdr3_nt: TGTGCCAGCAGCCAAACTAGCGCTAGCACAGATACGCAGTATTTT; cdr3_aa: CASSQTSASTDTQYF
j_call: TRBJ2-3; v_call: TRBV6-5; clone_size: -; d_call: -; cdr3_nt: TGTGCCAGCAGTTACAGCGGGACAGCAGATACGCAGTATTTT; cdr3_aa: CASSYSGTADTQYF
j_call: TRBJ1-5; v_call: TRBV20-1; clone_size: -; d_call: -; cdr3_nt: TGCAGTGCCGAGGGGGGCGCGGGCAATCAGCCCCAGCATTTT; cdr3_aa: CSAEGGAGNQPQHF
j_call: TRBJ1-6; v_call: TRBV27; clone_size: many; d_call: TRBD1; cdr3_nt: TGTGCCAGCAGTCGACGATCCGGGACAGGGGATTCACCCCTCCACTTT; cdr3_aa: CASSRRSGTGDSPLHF
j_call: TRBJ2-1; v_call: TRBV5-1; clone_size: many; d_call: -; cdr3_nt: TGCGCCAGCAGCTTGGGACAGCTAGACAATGAGCAGTTCTTC; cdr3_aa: CASSLGQLDNEQFF
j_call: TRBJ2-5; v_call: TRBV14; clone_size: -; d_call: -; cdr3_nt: TGTGCCAGCAGCCAAGAAGTTGGGCCAGGCGGTAGGTCGACCCAGTACTTC; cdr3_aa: CASSQEVGPGGRSTQYF
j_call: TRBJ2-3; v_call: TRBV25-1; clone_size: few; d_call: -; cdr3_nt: TGTGCCAGCCACCCCGGTAGGGCCCCAAGCACAGATACGCAGTATTTT; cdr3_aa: CASHPGRAPSTDTQYF
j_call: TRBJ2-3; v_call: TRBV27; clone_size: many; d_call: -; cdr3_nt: -; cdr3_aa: CASSSAPGGLRRDF
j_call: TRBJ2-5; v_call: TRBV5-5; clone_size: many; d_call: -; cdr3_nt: TGTGCCAGCAGCTTTAGAGGTCCAGGGGAGACCCAGTACTTC; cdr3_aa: CASSFRGPGETQYF
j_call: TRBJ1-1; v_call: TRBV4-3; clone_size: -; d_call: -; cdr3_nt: TGCGCCAGCAGCCAAGATGGGGGGTACCCTGAAGCTTTCTTT; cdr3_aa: CASSQDGGYPEAFF
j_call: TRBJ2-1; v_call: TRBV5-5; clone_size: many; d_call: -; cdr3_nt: TGTGCCAGCAGCTTGGGAGGAAGTGGCTACAATGAGCAGTTCTTC; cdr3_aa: CASSLGGSGYNEQFF
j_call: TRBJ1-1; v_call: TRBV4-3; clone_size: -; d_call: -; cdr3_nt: TGCGCCAGCAGCCAATCCCGATCGGGCTACACTGAAGCTTTCTTT; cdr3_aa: CASSQSRSGYTEAFF
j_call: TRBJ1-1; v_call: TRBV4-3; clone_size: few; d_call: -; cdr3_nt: TGCGCCAGCAGCCTTAGTATGGTTTATCGCACTGAAGCTTTCTTT; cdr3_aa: CASSLSMVYRTEAFF
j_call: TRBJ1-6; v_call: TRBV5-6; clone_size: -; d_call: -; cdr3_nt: TGTGCCAGCAGCTTGTGGAGTTCACCCCTCCACTTT; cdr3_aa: CASSLWSSPLHF
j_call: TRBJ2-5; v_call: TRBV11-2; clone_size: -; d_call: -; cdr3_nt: TGTGCCAGCAGCTTAGATCATTGGGACACTGAGGAACAAGAGACCCAGTACTTC; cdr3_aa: CASSLDHWDTEEQETQYF
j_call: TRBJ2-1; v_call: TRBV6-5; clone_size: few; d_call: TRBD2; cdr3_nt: TGTGCCAGCAGTACGGGACTAGCGGGTGCCGCGTGGGAGCAGTTCTTC; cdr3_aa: CASSTGLAGAAWEQFF
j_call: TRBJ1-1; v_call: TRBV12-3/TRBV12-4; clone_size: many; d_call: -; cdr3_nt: TGTGCCAGCAGCCAACTGACAGGTTTTGAAGCTTTCTTT; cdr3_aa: CASSQLTGFEAFF
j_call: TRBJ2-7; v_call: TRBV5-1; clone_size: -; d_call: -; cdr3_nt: TGCGCCAGCAGCTTGGCGACACCCTCCTACGAGCAGTACTTC; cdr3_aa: CASSLATPSYEQYF
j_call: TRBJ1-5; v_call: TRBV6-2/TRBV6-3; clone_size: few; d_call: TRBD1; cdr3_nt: TGTGCCAGCAGTTCGACAGGGACGGGCTATCAGCCCCAGCATTTT; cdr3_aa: CASSSTGTGYQPQHF
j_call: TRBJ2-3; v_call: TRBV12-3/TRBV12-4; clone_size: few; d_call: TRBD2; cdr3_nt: TGTGCCAGCAGTTTCTCCGGACTAGCGGGGGAGACAGATACGCAGTATTTT; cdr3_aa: CASSFSGLAGETDTQYF
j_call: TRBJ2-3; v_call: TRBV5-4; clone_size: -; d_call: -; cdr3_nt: TGTGCCAGCAGCTTGGATGGTTTATCTAGCACAGATACGCAGTATTTT; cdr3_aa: CASSLDGLSSTDTQYF
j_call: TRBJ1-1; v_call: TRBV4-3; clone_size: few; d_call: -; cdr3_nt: TGCGCCAGCAGAACAAACTCCGCCATTGGGGGGACTGAAGCTTTCTTT; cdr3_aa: CASRTNSAIGGTEAFF
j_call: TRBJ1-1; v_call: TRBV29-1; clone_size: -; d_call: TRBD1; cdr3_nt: TGCAGCGTTGCTTACAGGGGGTCGGGTCGGGGCACTGAAGCTTTCTTT; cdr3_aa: CSVAYRGSGRGTEAFF